These 22 T cell receptor beta chains were sequenced from one sample in a study of blood T cell repertoires in COVID-19. TCRdb keeps only in-frame clones here, not all; method: immunoSEQ multiplex PCR. This table holds 220,000 or so clones, about 83% found once. Source material: PBMCs or T cells enriched from blood (not recorded which). These receptors all come from a woman between 50 and 59 years old who had recovered from COVID-19.

The chain is built from TRBV13 and TRBJ1-1, with 8 bases lining up with TRBD1. Trimming removed 4 bases from V and 1 base from J; junction bases left unmatched: 2. Germline-derived CDR1 and CDR2 are PRHDT and FYEKMQ (reference sequence). This CDR3 contains 14 residues. CDR3: CASSSGQENTEAFF. CDR3 nucleotides: TGTGCCAGCAGCTCGGGACAGGAGAACACTGAAGCTTTCTTT. Complete variable domain (other parts from reference TRBV13 and TRBJ1-1): AAGVIQSPRHLIKEKRETATLKCYPIPRHDTVYWYQQGPGQDPQFLISFYEKMQSDKGSIPDRFSAQQFSDYHSELNMSSLELGDSALYFCASSSGQENTEAFFGQGTRLTVV.

The rearrangement uses TRBV3-1 (or the pseudogene TRBV3-2) and TRBJ1-2; 12 nucleotides agree with TRBD1. The CDR3 runs 15 residues. V shed 1 base, J shed 8 bases, and the junction held 5 bases outside the gene matches. Per the germline V gene, CDR1 is LGHDT and CDR2 is YNNKEL (reference sequence). The CDR3 nucleotides read TGTGCCAGCAGCCAAGCAGGGACAGGGGGCAGGGGCTACACCTTC. Protein product: CASSQAGTGGRGYTF.

The V call is TRBV7-9, the J call TRBJ2-3; TRBD2 matches at 12 bases. The CDR3 loop spans 15 amino acids. V gave up 10 bases and J gave up 4 bases; unmatched junction bases: 9. Germline V CDR1 and CDR2: SEHNR, FQNEAQ (reference sequence). The chain's CDR3 is CATDRTSGISDTQYF. CDR3 coding DNA: TGTGCCACCGATCGGACTAGCGGGATTTCAGATACGCAGTATTTT.

This chain connects TRBV2 to TRBJ1-1; 9 nucleotides align to TRBD1. With V trimmed by 6 bases and J by 1 base, 3 bases remained unmatched. The germline V gene has CDR1 SNHLY and CDR2 FYNNEI. The CDR3 sequence is 14 residues long. The CDR3 coding sequence is TGTGCCAGCAGGCGACAGGGGGGGAACACTGAAGCTTTCTTT. This translates into CASRRQGGNTEAFF.

This clone showed up just a few times. The rearrangement uses TRBV7-2 and TRBJ1-1; 7 bases line up with TRBD1. J lost 5 bases, V lost 5 bases, and 5 bases had no gene match. The CDR3 contains 13 residues. From germline, CDR1 is SGHTA and CDR2 FQGNSA. CDR3 in DNA: TGTGCCAGCAGCGAGGGGGCGCGAACTGAAGCTTTCTTT. It encodes CASSEGARTEAFF.

The chain uses TRBV30 and TRBJ1-2; D may be TRBD1 (5 bases). The CDR3 totals 14 residues. Germline lookup yields CDR1 GTSNPN and CDR2 SVGIG (reference sequence). The germline V and J ends were trimmed by 6 bases and 3 bases, with 17 bases remaining between them. CDR3 sequence: CACLGLGHYYGYTF. The CDR3 nucleotides are TGTGCCTGTTTGGGACTCGGGCACTACTATGGCTACACCTTC.

V and J are TRBV6-6 and TRBJ1-2, with D possibly being TRBD1 (6 bases). Germline values: CDR1 MNHNY, CDR2 SVGAGI (reference sequence). V shed 2 bases and J shed 6 bases, with 13 bases lying between them. The length of the CDR3 is 14 residues. The CDR3 loop reads CASSYHTGSDGYTF. CDR3 DNA sequence: TGTGCCAGCAGTTACCACACAGGGTCTGATGGCTACACCTTC.

J is TRBJ2-1 and V is TRBV4-3; 9 bases map to TRBD2. The CDR3 runs to 16 residues. Trimming took 0 bases from V and 9 from J; bases not matched to a gene: 9. Germline CDR1 is LGHNA and CDR2 is YSLEER. CDR3 in amino acids: CASSQDRAGGLPEQFF. DNA for the CDR3: TGCGCCAGCAGCCAAGATAGGGCGGGGGGGCTCCCTGAGCAGTTCTTC.

The gene calls are TRBV9 and TRBJ1-4; the D is unclear. Trimming shortened V by 0 bases and J by 0 bases, and 9 bases separated the two germline ends. Germline-derived CDR1 and CDR2 are SGDLS and YYNGEE. This CDR3 comprises 16 residues. The CDR3 bases are TGTGCCAGCAGCGTAGGTTTCGGTGCAACTAATGAAAAACTGTTTTTT. Translated, it gives CASSVGFGATNEKLFF.

The V call is TRBV5-1, the J call TRBJ1-2; 8 bases align to TRBD1. There are 12 residues in the CDR3. Trimming at V came to 2 bases and at J to 7 bases, leaving 1 base not matched to a gene. Germline CDR1 and CDR2: SGHRS and YFSETQ. CDR3 sequence reads: CASSLTGGGYTF. CDR3 sequence (DNA): TGCGCCAGCAGCTTAACAGGGGGTGGCTACACCTTC. Full variable domain (outside the CDR3, taken from reference TRBV5-1 and TRBJ1-2): KAGVTQTPRYLIKTRGQQVTLSCSPISGHRSVSWYQQTPGQGLQFLFEYFSETQRNKGNFPGRFSGRQFSNSRSEMNVSTLELGDSALYLCASSLTGGGYTFGSGTRLTVV.

V is TRBV4-2 and J is TRBJ1-1; D perhaps matches TRBD1 (5 bases). V was shortened by 5 bases and J by 11 bases, with 15 bases between the two germline ends. Germline values: CDR1 LGHNA, CDR2 YNFKEQ. This CDR3 region has 12 residues. The CDR3 region is CASSYPRAGAFF. DNA of the CDR3: TGTGCCAGCAGCTACCCCAGGGCCGGTGCTTTCTTT.

The chain combines TRBV30 with TRBJ2-7; TRBD1 aligns across 8 bases. CDR3 length: 13 residues. The J segment lost 1 base and the V segment lost 5 bases, leaving 4 bases of the junction unmatched. In germline, CDR1 is GTSNPN, CDR2 SVGIG (reference sequence). CDR3 in amino acids: CAWGTGLSYEQYF. The CDR3 region has the DNA TGTGCCTGGGGGACAGGACTTTCCTACGAGCAGTACTTC.

The rearrangement links TRBV11-1 to TRBJ2-5; 12 bases are shared with TRBD1. The junction had 3 bases not matched to a gene; V was cut back by 5 bases and J by 5 bases. Per the germline V gene, CDR1 is SGHAT and CDR2 is FQDESV (reference sequence). This CDR3 has 14 amino acids. The DNA for the CDR3 is TGTGCCAGCAGCCGGGACAGGGGGCGGGAGACCCAGTACTTC. Its protein is CASSRDRGRETQYF.

The chain employs TRBV7-9 and TRBJ2-7; 10 nucleotides align to TRBD2. Germline V gene lookup returns CDR1 SEHNR and CDR2 FQNEAQ (reference sequence). The CDR3 consists of 16 residues. Trimming at V came to 4 bases and at J to 3 bases, leaving 9 bases not matched to a gene. For the CDR3, the DNA is TGTGCCAGCAGCTCGATTACCAGGACTAGCGGCTACGAGCAGTACTTC. This gives the protein CASSSITRTSGYEQYF. Filled out from reference TRBV7-9 and TRBJ2-7, the complete variable domain reads DTGVSQNPRHKITKRGQNVTFRCDPISEHNRLYWYRQTLGQGPEFLTYFQNEAQLEKSRLLSDRFSAERPKGSFSTLEIQRTEQGDSAMYLCASSSITRTSGYEQYFGPGTRLTVT.

This clone occurred once. The V call is TRBV9, the J call TRBJ1-3; the D gene is possibly TRBD1 (6 bases). Germline V gene sequence: CDR1 SGDLS, CDR2 YYNGEE. The CDR3 is made up of 16 amino acids. Trimming took 3 bases from V and 1 from J, leaving 14 bases between them. The CDR3 coding sequence is TGTGCCAGCAGCGCTGAACAGGGCTGGTCTGGAAACACCATATATTTT. Its translation: CASSAEQGWSGNTIYF.

This clone was counted between two and nine times. The chain combines TRBV6-4 with TRBJ2-1; TRBD2 matches at 7 bases. Germline V CDR1 and CDR2: MRHNA, SNTAGT. The J segment lost 6 bases and the V segment lost 0 bases, leaving 5 bases of the junction unmatched. This CDR3 has 15 residues. This CDR3 reads CASSDSKGGSNEQFF. CDR3 nucleotides: TGTGCCAGCAGTGACTCGAAGGGCGGGAGCAATGAGCAGTTCTTC.

Here the CDR3 DNA reads TGTGCCAGTAGTCCGTGGGTGGGACTTCTGGTCACTGAAGCTTTCTTT. Encoded protein: CASSPWVGLLVTEAFF. The V gene is TRBV19, the J gene TRBJ1-1; possible D gene TRBD1, 5 bases. V was trimmed by 5 bases and J by 4 bases, leaving 20 bases between them. Germline CDR1 LNHDA, CDR2 SQIVND (reference sequence). The CDR3 has 16 residues.

V usage is TRBV7-9 and J usage is TRBJ1-2; TRBD1 agrees at 7 bases. This CDR3 has 13 residues. Germline V lookup: CDR1 SEHNR, CDR2 FQNEAQ (reference sequence). Losses at the gene ends were 2 bases for V and 8 bases for J; bases not matched to a gene: 5. The CDR3 DNA reads TGTGCCAGCAGCTTAACGGGGACAGTCGGCTACACCTTC. It encodes CASSLTGTVGYTF.

The chain has TRBV19 and TRBJ2-7; possible D gene TRBD1, 6 bases. CDR3 size: 14 residues. Germline V CDR1 and CDR2: LNHDA, SQIVND (reference sequence). V lost 5 bases to trimming and J lost 2 bases, with 13 bases between them. This chain's CDR3 is CASSGGHPPYEQYF. CDR3 in DNA: TGTGCCAGTAGTGGGGGACACCCGCCCTACGAGCAGTACTTC.

This clone was detected only a few times. The V gene is TRBV11-2, the J gene TRBJ2-3; 9 bases map to TRBD1. Germline loops: CDR1 SGHAT, CDR2 FQNNGV. This CDR3 has 18 residues. J gave up 4 bases and V 7 bases, and 18 bases lay outside the gene matches. This CDR3 reads CASNPGPKVGTGSDTQYF. The CDR3 bases are TGTGCCAGCAACCCGGGCCCCAAAGTGGGGACAGGGTCAGATACGCAGTATTTT.

This clone showed up just a few times. This chain links TRBV28 with TRBJ2-2; 7 positions match TRBD2. V lost 4 bases, J lost 6 bases, and 5 bases stayed unmatched. CDR1 is MDHEN and CDR2 is SYDVKM in the germline V gene. This CDR3 contains 14 residues. CDR3 protein: CASSWLAVAGELFF. The CDR3 DNA sequence: TGTGCCAGCAGTTGGCTAGCGGTCGCCGGGGAGCTGTTTTTT.

This clone occurred once. This chain uses TRBV21-1 with TRBJ2-7; TRBD2, the table's D call, was not compared with the DNA. TRBV21-1 is a listed pseudogene. There are 14 residues in the CDR3. Here the CDR3 DNA reads TGTGCCAGCAGCAAGGGGGGGACTATCTCCGAGCAGTACTTC. Translating gives CASSKGGTISEQYF.